The entry that follows covers one T cell receptor (beta chain) sequence. This entry comes from a study of blood T cell repertoires in COVID-19. Study background: Spain, Italy and the United States supplied samples that represented acute and convalescent COVID-19.

Some clones are missing from TCRdb's copy, which holds only in-frame ones; the method was immunoSEQ multiplex PCR. The sample consists of about 330,000 clones, about 91% of them appearing once. Germline CDR1 LGHNA, CDR2 YSLEER. This CDR3 region has 14 residues. The ends lost 4 bases at V and 5 bases at J; junction bases unmatched: 6. Sequenced: peripheral blood. This receptor was taken from a man aged 25 to 45 with COVID-19, enrolled during active disease. This chain connects TRBV4-3 to TRBJ1-1; 8 nucleotides align to TRBD1. CDR3 amino acids: CASSPRTGITEAFF. Written as DNA, the CDR3 is TGCGCCAGCAGCCCTCGGACAGGGATAACTGAAGCTTTCTTT.